The rows below give T cell receptor beta chains drawn from one sample of a study of CD8 T cells in Susac syndrome. TCRdb re-called the immunoSEQ multiplex PCR reads with MiXCR, one entry per CDR3 protein. The sample includes 150,000 to 200,000 distinct CDR3 sequences, roughly 94% of them seen just once. What was sequenced was CD4+ T cells from PBMCs. The source is a human donor with multiple sclerosis. Each CDR3 is given with its conserved first and last residue. The D gene is left open where the match is weak. A row's size may be missing; if present it is once, few, many or a size class.

14,-,TRBV19,-,TRBJ2-1,CASRDSLIYNEQFF,TGTGCCAGTAGGGACAGTTTGATCTACAATGAGCAGTTCTTC
17,-,TRBV25-1,TRBD2,TRBJ2-1,CASSWTSGSYEPNEQFF,TGTGCCAGCAGCTGGACTAGCGGGTCCTACGAACCTAATGAGCAGTTCTTC
13,once,TRBV28,-,TRBJ2-3,CASRFSSTDTQYF,TGTGCCAGCCGATTTTCTAGCACAGATACGCAGTATTTT
14,-,TRBV12-3/TRBV12-4,-,TRBJ2-2,CASIRGRRPGELFF,TGTGCCAGCATTCGGGGACGTCGACCCGGGGAGCTGTTTTTT
16,-,TRBV9,-,TRBJ1-1,CASSVGAGGLTSEAFF,TGTGCCAGCAGCGTTGGGGCGGGGGGATTGACAAGCGAAGCTTTCTTT
15,once,TRBV27,TRBD2,TRBJ2-7,CASSLGLAGVNEQYF,TGTGCCAGCAGTTTAGGACTAGCGGGAGTAAACGAGCAGTACTTC
15,-,TRBV19,-,TRBJ1-5,CASSTSVMGPWAQHF,TGTGCCAGTAGTACCTCCGTCATGGGACCTTGGGCCCAGCATTTT
14,once,TRBV7-8,-,TRBJ1-1,CASSFIQGGTEAFF,TGTGCCAGCAGCTTCATACAGGGAGGAACTGAAGCTTTCTTT
14,-,TRBV3-1,TRBD1,TRBJ2-7,CASSYRDRALEQYF,TGTGCCAGCAGCTACCGGGACAGGGCCCTCGAGCAGTACTTC
17,once,TRBV5-4,-,TRBJ1-3,CASSPAGATFSGNTIYF,TGTGCCAGCAGCCCCGCGGGCGCGACCTTCTCTGGAAACACCATATATTTT
14,-,TRBV25-1,-,TRBJ1-1,CASSEERGNTEAFF,TGTGCCAGCAGTGAGGAACGGGGGAACACTGAAGCTTTCTTT
13,once,TRBV4-2,-,TRBJ2-1,CASSPQERVQQFF,TGTGCCAGCAGCCCCCAAGAACGGGTACAGCAGTTCTTC
15,-,TRBV30,-,TRBJ1-3,CAWSVGALSGNTIYF,TGTGCCTGGAGTGTGGGGGCTCTCTCTGGAAACACCATATATTTT
16,-,TRBV5-4,-,TRBJ1-1,CASSPGTPGPNTEAFF,TGTGCCAGCAGCCCGGGGACACCAGGGCCGAACACTGAAGCTTTCTTT
14,-,TRBV6-5,-,TRBJ1-1,CASSSYPVGTEAFF,TGTGCCAGCAGTAGTTACCCGGTAGGGACTGAAGCTTTCTTT
13,-,TRBV29-1,TRBD1,TRBJ2-5,CSVVQGQGETQYF,TGCAGCGTTGTGCAAGGACAGGGGGAGACCCAGTACTTC
15,-,TRBV6-2/TRBV6-3,-,TRBJ1-5,CASSTGGTDNQPQHF,TGTGCCAGCAGTACCGGGGGCACGGACAATCAGCCCCAGCATTTT
15,-,TRBV9,-,TRBJ1-1,CASSLITGPNTEAFF,TGTGCCAGCAGCCTAATCACCGGACCGAACACTGAAGCTTTCTTT
18,-,TRBV6-2/TRBV6-3,-,TRBJ1-5,CASSYSAIQGYSNQPQHF,TGTGCCAGCAGTTACTCCGCCATCCAGGGGTATAGCAATCAGCCCCAGCATTTT
13,-,TRBV12-3/TRBV12-4,-,TRBJ2-2,CASSSADTGELFF,TGTGCCAGCAGTTCGGCGGACACCGGGGAGCTGTTTTTT
15,-,TRBV4-1,TRBD1,TRBJ1-2,CASSLEDRAESGYTF,TGCGCCAGCAGCCTCGAAGACAGGGCGGAATCTGGCTACACCTTC
13,-,TRBV29-1,TRBD1,TRBJ1-1,CSAHWDRDTEAFF,TGCAGCGCTCACTGGGACAGAGACACTGAAGCTTTCTTT
13,-,TRBV2,-,TRBJ1-1,CASRVDGNTEAFF,TGTGCCAGCAGAGTGGACGGGAACACTGAAGCTTTCTTT
18,once,TRBV5-1,TRBD2,TRBJ2-3,CASGGLAGGPGGQDTQYF,TGCGCCAGCGGAGGACTAGCGGGAGGGCCGGGGGGTCAAGATACGCAGTATTTT
11,-,TRBV10-3,-,TRBJ2-5,CAISDLETQYF,TGTGCCATCAGTGATTTAGAGACCCAGTACTTC
14,-,TRBV20-1,-,TRBJ2-1,CSAFRVGAYNEQFF,TGCAGCGCCTTCCGCGTGGGTGCTTACAATGAGCAGTTCTTC
13,-,TRBV18,TRBD1,TRBJ1-2,CASSLGTGGGYTF,TGTGCCAGCTCACTCGGGACAGGCGGTGGCTACACCTTC
13,few,TRBV5-1,-,TRBJ2-5,CASRRTPQETQYF,TGCGCCAGCAGGCGGACACCCCAAGAGACCCAGTACTTC
11,few,TRBV28,-,TRBJ2-5,CASRIQETQYF,TGTGCCAGCAGGATCCAAGAGACCCAGTACTTC
16,-,TRBV5-6,-,TRBJ2-3,CASSLQGRVVPDTQYF,TGTGCCAGCAGCTTGCAGGGCAGGGTGGTACCAGATACGCAGTATTTT
12,-,TRBV29-1,-,TRBJ2-1,CSVDGRADEQFF,TGCAGCGTTGATGGCAGGGCCGATGAGCAGTTCTTC
15,-,TRBV30,TRBD1,TRBJ2-2,CAWSDTGGASGELFF,TGTGCCTGGAGTGATACAGGGGGCGCCTCCGGGGAGCTGTTTTTT
13,-,TRBV7-2,-,TRBJ2-1,CASSFNSYNEQFF,TGTGCCAGCAGCTTTAATTCCTACAATGAGCAGTTCTTC
10,-,TRBV29-1,-,TRBJ1-5,CSGPIGPQHF,TGCAGCGGACCAATAGGGCCCCAGCATTTT
17,-,TRBV7-9,-,TRBJ2-2,CASSTSAASVGTGELFF,TGTGCCAGCAGCACTTCGGCCGCTTCGGTGGGGACCGGGGAGCTGTTTTTT
14,-,TRBV28,-,TRBJ1-5,CASSFVRGEQPQHF,TGTGCCAGCAGTTTTGTAAGGGGGGAGCAGCCCCAGCATTTT
16,-,TRBV5-4,TRBD1,TRBJ1-2,CASSLLRGPSSYGYTF,TGTGCCAGCAGCTTGCTCAGGGGGCCCTCATCCTATGGCTACACCTTC
12,-,TRBV6-2/TRBV6-3,-,TRBJ2-7,CASQDGAYEQYF,TGTGCCAGCCAGGACGGAGCCTACGAGCAGTACTTC
13,-,TRBV30,-,TRBJ1-2,CAWSVPPGHGYTF,TGTGCCTGGAGTGTACCCCCTGGGCATGGCTACACCTTC
14,-,TRBV20-1,-,TRBJ2-5,CSASPGTAGETQYF,TGCAGTGCTAGCCCAGGGACAGCGGGGGAGACCCAGTACTTC
14,-,TRBV15,-,TRBJ1-2,CATTSSDRGYGYTF,TGTGCCACCACTTCCTCGGACAGAGGATATGGCTACACCTTC
15,-,TRBV9,-,TRBJ1-1,CASSISQWMNTEAFF,TGTGCCAGCAGTATTTCACAGTGGATGAACACTGAAGCTTTCTTT
17,-,TRBV7-2,TRBD2,TRBJ2-5,CASSSSPFETSGETQYF,TGTGCCAGCAGCTCTTCACCCTTCGAAACTAGCGGAGAGACCCAGTACTTC
12,-,TRBV5-5,-,TRBJ2-2,CASSLARGELFF,TGTGCCAGCAGCTTGGCCAGGGGGGAGCTGTTTTTT
17,-,TRBV6-2/TRBV6-3,-,TRBJ2-1,CASSPPVGRATYNEQFF,TGTGCCAGCAGTCCACCGGTAGGAAGGGCAACCTACAATGAGCAGTTCTTC
16,-,TRBV7-9,TRBD1,TRBJ2-3,CASSLALGQGTDTQYF,TGTGCCAGCAGCTTAGCGCTTGGACAGGGCACAGATACGCAGTATTTT
16,-,TRBV12-3/TRBV12-4,TRBD2,TRBJ2-1,CASSSGLAGPYNEQFF,TGTGCCAGCAGTTCTGGGCTAGCGGGGCCCTACAATGAGCAGTTCTTC
14,-,TRBV24-1,TRBD2,TRBJ2-1,CATRKAGGPDEQFF,TGTGCCACCAGAAAAGCGGGAGGGCCGGATGAGCAGTTCTTC
12,-,TRBV27,-,TRBJ2-7,CASRTTTYEQYF,TGTGCCAGCAGGACGACGACCTACGAGCAGTACTTC
15,-,TRBV19,-,TRBJ2-7,CASSLGHSPFYEQYF,TGTGCCAGTAGTTTGGGACACAGTCCATTCTACGAGCAGTACTTC
16,-,TRBV20-1,-,TRBJ2-1,CSAPGGVTGWYNEQFF,TGCAGTGCTCCCGGAGGGGTCACAGGCTGGTACAATGAGCAGTTCTTC
13,-,TRBV12-3/TRBV12-4,-,TRBJ2-7,CASSLGSDRTQYF,TGTGCCAGCAGTTTAGGGTCCGACAGGACGCAGTACTTC
15,-,TRBV5-1,-,TRBJ1-1,CASSLRSPANTEAFF,TGCGCCAGCAGCTTGCGGTCTCCAGCGAACACTGAAGCTTTCTTT
13,-,TRBV20-1,-,TRBJ2-5,CSATTGSKETQYF,TGCAGTGCAACTACAGGGAGTAAGGAGACCCAGTACTTC
12,once,TRBV7-2,-,TRBJ2-5,CASSLPSETQYF,TGTGCCAGCAGCCTCCCCTCGGAGACCCAGTACTTC
15,-,TRBV7-2,-,TRBJ1-5,CASRLDTNSNQPQHF,TGTGCCAGCAGATTAGACACCAATAGCAATCAGCCCCAGCATTTT